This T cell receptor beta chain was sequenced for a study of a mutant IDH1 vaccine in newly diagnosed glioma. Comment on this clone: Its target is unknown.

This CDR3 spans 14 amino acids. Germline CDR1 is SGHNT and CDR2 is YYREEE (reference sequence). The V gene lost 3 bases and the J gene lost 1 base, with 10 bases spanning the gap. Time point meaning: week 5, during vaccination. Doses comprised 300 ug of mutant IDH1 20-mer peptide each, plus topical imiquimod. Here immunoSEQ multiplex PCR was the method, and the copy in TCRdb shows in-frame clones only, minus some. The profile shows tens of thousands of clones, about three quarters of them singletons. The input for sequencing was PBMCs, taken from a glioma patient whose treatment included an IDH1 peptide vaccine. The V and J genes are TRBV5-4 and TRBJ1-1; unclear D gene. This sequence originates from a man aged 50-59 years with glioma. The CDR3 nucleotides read TGTGCCAGCAGCTGGATTACAGCGAACACTGAAGCTTTCTTT. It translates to CASSWITANTEAFF. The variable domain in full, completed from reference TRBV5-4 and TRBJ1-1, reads ETGVTQSPTHLIKTRGQQVTLRCSSQSGHNTVSWYQQALGQGPQFIFQYYREEENGRGNFPPRFSGLQFPNYSSELNVNALELDDSALYLCASSWITANTEAFFGQGTRLTVV.